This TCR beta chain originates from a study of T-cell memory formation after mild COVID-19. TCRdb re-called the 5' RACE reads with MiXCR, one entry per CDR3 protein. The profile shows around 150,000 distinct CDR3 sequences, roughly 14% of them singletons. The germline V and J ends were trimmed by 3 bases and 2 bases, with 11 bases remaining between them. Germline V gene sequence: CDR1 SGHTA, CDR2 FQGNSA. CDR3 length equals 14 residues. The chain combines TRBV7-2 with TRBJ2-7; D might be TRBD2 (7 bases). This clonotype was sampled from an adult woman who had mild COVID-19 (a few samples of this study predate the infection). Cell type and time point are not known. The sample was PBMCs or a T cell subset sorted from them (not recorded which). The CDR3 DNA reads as TGTGCCAGCAGCTTCGGGGAGGGGGCCTACGAGCAGTACTTC. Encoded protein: CASSFGEGAYEQYF.